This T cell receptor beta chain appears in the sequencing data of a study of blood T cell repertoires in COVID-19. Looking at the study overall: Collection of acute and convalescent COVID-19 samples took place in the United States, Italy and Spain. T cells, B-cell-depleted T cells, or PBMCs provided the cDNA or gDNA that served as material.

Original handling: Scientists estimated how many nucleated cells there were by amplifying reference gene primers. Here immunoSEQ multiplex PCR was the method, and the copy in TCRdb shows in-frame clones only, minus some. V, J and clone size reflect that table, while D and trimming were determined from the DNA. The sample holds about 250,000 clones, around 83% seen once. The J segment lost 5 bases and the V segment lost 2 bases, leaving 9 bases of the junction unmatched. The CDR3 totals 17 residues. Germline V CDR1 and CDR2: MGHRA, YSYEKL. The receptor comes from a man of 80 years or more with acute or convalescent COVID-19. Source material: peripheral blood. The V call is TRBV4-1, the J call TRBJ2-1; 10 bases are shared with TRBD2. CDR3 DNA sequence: TGCGCCAGCAGCCAACATGTAAGCGGGAGGGCGCACAATGAGCAGTTCTTC. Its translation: CASSQHVSGRAHNEQFF.